This T cell receptor beta chain appears in the sequencing data of a study of blood T cell repertoires in COVID-19. Authors' data handling: Amplification from reference gene primers served as the basis for estimated nucleated cell counts. Clones were sequenced by immunoSEQ multiplex PCR, and TCRdb holds only the in-frame ones, with some missing. V and J calls and clone size come straight from that table; D and trimming were deduced from the DNA. The data show roughly 84,000 clones, 60% to 80% seen once. Unmatched junction bases numbered 3, after V lost 4 bases and J lost 2 bases. Per germline, CDR1 MNHEY and CDR2 SVGEGT. The CDR3 is 14 residues long.

The receptor comes from a woman aged 50 to 65 with acute or convalescent COVID-19. Sequenced material: peripheral blood. The chain employs TRBV6-2 or TRBV6-3 and TRBJ1-1; 8 bases are shared with TRBD1. CDR3 bases: TGTGCCAGCAGTTTAACAGGGGGAAACACTGAAGCTTTCTTT. Its protein product is CASSLTGGNTEAFF.